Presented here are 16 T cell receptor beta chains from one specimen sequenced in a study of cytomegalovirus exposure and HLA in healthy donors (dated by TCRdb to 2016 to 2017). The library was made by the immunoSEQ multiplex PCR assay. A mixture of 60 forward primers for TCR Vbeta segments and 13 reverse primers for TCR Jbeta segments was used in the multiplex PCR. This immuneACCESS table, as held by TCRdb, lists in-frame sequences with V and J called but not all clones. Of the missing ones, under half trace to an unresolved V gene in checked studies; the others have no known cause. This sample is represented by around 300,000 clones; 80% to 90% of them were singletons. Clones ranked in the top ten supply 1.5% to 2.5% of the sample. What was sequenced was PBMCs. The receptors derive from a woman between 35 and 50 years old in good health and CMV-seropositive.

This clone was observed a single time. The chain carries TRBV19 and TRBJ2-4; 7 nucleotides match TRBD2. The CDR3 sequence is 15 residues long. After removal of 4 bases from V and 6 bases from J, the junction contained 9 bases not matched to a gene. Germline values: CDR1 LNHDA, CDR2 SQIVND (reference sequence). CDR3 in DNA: TGTGCCAGTAGTACCTCCGGGGGAGGGAGAAACATTCAGTACTTC. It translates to CASSTSGGGRNIQYF.

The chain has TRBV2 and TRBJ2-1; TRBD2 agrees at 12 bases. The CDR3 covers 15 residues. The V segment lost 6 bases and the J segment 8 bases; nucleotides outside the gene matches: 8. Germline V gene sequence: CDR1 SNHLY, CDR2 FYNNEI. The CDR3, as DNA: TGTGCCAGCAGCGGGACTAGCGGGCTTGGCGATGAGCAGTTCTTC. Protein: CASSGTSGLGDEQFF.

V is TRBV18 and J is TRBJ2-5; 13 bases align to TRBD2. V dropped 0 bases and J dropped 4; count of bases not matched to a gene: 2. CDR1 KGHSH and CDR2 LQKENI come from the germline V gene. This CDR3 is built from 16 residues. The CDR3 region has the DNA TGTGCCAGCTCACCACCGGGACTAGCGGGACCAGAGACCCAGTACTTC. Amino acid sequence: CASSPPGLAGPETQYF. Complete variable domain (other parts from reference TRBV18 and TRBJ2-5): NAGVMQNPRHLVRRRGQEARLRCSPMKGHSHVYWYRQLPEEGLKFMVYLQKENIIDESGMPKERFSAEFPKEGPSILRIQQVVRGDSAAYFCASSPPGLAGPETQYFGPGTRLLVL.

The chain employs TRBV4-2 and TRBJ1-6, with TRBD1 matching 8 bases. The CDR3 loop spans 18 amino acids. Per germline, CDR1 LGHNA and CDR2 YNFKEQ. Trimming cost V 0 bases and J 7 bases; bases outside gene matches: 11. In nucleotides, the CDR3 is TGTGCCAGCAGCCAAGACCTACCGGGACAGGTGGGGAATTCACCCCTCCACTTT. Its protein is CASSQDLPGQVGNSPLHF.

The CDR3 DNA follows: TGTGCCAGCAGCTTTTCCACTAGCCCGGGGGCCCAGTACTTC. It specifies CASSFSTSPGAQYF. The chain has TRBV7-3 and TRBJ2-5; D possibly corresponds to TRBD2 (6 bases). The V end lost 3 bases, the J end lost 9 bases, and 17 bases lay between the germline ends. The length of the CDR3 is 14 residues. The germline V gene has CDR1 SGHTA and CDR2 FQGTGA.

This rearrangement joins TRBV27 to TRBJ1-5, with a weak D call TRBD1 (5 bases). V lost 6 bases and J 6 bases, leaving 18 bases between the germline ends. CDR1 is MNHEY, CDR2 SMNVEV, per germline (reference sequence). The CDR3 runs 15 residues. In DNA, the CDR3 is TGTGCCAGCAGCCCCCTGGGGGGGGGAGGTCAGCCCCAGCATTTT. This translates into CASSPLGGGGQPQHF.

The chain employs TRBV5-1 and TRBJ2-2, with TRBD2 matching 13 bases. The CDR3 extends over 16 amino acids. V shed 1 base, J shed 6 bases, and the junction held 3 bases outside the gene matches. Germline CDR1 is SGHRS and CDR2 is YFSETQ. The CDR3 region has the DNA TGCGCCAGCAGCTTGAGGACTAGCGGGAGTTCCGGGGAGCTGTTTTTT. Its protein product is CASSLRTSGSSGELFF.

The CDR3 bases are TGTGCCAGCAGCCACAGGGGGCTCGGAAGTACTGAAGCTTTCTTT. Translating it yields CASSHRGLGSTEAFF. V is TRBV14 and J is TRBJ1-1; 8 positions agree with TRBD1. This CDR3 has 15 residues. J gave up 5 bases and V 3 bases, and 8 bases lay outside the gene matches. Per the germline V gene, CDR1 is SGHDN and CDR2 is FVKESK.

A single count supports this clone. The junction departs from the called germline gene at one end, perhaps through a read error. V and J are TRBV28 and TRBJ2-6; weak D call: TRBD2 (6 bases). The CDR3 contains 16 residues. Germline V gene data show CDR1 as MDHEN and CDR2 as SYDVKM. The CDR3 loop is CASSFGWDSGANGLTF. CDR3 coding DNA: TGTGCCAGCAGTTTCGGCTGGGACTCTGGGGCCAACGGCCTGACTTTC.

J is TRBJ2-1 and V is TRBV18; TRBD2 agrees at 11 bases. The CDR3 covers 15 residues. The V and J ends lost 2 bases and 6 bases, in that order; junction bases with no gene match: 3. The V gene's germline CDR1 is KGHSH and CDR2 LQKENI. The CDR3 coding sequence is TGTGCCAGCTCACCAGTCGGGACTAGCGGCAATGAGCAGTTCTTC. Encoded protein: CASSPVGTSGNEQFF.

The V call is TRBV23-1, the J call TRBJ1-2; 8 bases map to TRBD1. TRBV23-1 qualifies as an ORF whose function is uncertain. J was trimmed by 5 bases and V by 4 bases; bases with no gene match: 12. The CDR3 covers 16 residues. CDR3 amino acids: CASSLPYVTGGYGYTF. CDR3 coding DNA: TGCGCCAGCAGTCTCCCCTATGTCACAGGGGGTTATGGCTACACCTTC.

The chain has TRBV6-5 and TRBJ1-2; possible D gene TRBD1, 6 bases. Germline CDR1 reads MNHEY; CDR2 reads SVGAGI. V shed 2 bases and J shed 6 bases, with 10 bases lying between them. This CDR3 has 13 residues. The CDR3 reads CASSYAGGHGYTF. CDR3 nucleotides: TGTGCCAGCAGTTACGCGGGGGGCCATGGCTACACCTTC.

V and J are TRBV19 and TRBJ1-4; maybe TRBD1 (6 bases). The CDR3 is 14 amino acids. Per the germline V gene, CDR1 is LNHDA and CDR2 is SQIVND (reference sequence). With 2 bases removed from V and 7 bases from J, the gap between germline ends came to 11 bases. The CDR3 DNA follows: TGTGCCAGTAGTATAAGCGCCAGGGGTGAAAAACTGTTTTTT. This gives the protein CASSISARGEKLFF.

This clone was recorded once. CDR3 coding DNA: TGTGCCAGCAGTCTTTTTAGCGGGAGTTCGGGCAATGAGCAGTTCTTC. Residues: CASSLFSGSSGNEQFF. V usage is TRBV6-6 and J usage is TRBJ2-1, with 9 nucleotides matching TRBD2. CDR1 is MNHNY and CDR2 is SVGAGI in the germline V gene (reference sequence). The CDR3 consists of 16 residues. V was clipped by 5 bases and J by 6 bases; unmatched bases: 11.

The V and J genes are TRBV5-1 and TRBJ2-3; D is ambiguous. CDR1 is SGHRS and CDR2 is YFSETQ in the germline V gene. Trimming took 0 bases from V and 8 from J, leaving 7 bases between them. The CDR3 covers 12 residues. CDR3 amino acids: CASSLASSTQYF. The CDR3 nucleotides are TGCGCCAGCAGCTTGGCCAGTTCTACGCAGTATTTT.

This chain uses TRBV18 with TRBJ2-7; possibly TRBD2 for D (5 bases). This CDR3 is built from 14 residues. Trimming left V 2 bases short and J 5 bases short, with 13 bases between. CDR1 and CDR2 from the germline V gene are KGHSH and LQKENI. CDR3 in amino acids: CASSPGMWGDEQYF. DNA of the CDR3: TGTGCCAGCTCACCAGGAATGTGGGGAGACGAGCAGTACTTC.